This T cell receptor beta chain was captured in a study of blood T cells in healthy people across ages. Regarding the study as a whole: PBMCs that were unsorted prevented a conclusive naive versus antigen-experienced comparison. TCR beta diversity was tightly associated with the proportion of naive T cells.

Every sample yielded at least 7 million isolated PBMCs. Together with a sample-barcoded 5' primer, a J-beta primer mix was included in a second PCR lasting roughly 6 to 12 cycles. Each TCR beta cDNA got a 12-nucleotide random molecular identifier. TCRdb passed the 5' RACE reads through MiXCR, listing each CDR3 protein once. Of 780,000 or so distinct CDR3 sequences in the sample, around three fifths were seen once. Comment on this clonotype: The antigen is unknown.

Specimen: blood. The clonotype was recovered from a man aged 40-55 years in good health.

The CDR3 sequence is CSARGVFFGAGDAQEPQHF. CDR3 coding DNA: TGCAGTGCTAGAGGGGTGTTCTTCGGAGCAGGGGACGCTCAGGAGCCCCAGCATTTT. The chain carries TRBV20-1 and TRBJ1-5; TRBD1 is a possible D gene (6 bases). The CDR3 contains 19 residues. From germline, CDR1 is DFQATT and CDR2 SNEGSKA (reference sequence). V lost 1 base, J lost 8 bases, and 30 bases lay in between.